This TCR beta chain was identified during a study of blood T cell repertoires in COVID-19 (TCRdb year 2020). A note on the overall study: Samples from collaborators originated in the United States, Italy and Spain and spanned both the acute and convalescent phases of COVID-19. Nearly every sample came with metadata listing a de-identified subject ID, COVID-19 status, age in years and sex. Where available, HLA class I and class II types were obtained from metadata supplied by the sample provider rather than from assay-based typing. The repertoires were released in a freely available public database intended as a resource for research on the immune response to SARS-CoV-2. Deeply sampled blood TCRbeta repertoires from subjects exposed to, actively infected with, or recovered from COVID-19 were included in the dataset. The prospective study material was composed of cDNA or gDNA derived from T cells, B-cell-depleted T cells, or PBMCs. The samples were drawn from two sources: the first 160 participants of the ongoing ImmuneRACE study, and approximately 1,300 subjects contributed by 6 global collaborators. On the study overall, not on this receptor specifically: Clinical and demographic metadata were provided uncurated, with the amount varying by source and participant.

Notes on this clone: Its cognate antigen has yet to be identified. Base qualities are missing; no much larger clone stands one base away.

The germline V end is reduced by 6 bases and the J end by 2 bases; junction bases left unmatched: 9. CDR1 MDHEN and CDR2 SYDVKM were looked up in the germline V gene. The CDR3 spans 15 residues, from the cysteine through the phenylalanine. The DNA shown is the 45-base CDR3, in frame from base 1. TCRbeta CDR3 regions were amplified from genomic DNA using the immunoSEQ Assay, a bias-controlled multiplex PCR. As for the original processing: Within the assay, amplification of reference gene primers was used to estimate how many nucleated cells each sample contained. Sequence reads were collapsed and filtered to measure the absolute abundance of every unique TCRbeta CDR3 rearrangement. Productive Simpson clonality was computed per sample as the square root of Simpson's diversity index over productive rearrangements. TCRdb took over this immuneACCESS table, retaining in-frame rearrangements with V and J assigned. Such tables are incomplete; in checked studies, under half of the missing clones stem from an unresolved V gene, and the remainder is unexplained. V, J and clone size reflect that table, while D and trimming were determined from the DNA. The sample table shows 250,000 or so clones, and 86% are seen once. The top ten hold 6.2% of the sample.

Collaborating institutions collected whole blood in K2EDTA tubes following their own protocols. Collaborator samples were shipped for TCRbeta analysis as frozen whole blood, isolated PBMCs, or DNA extracted from either sample type. The sequence came from a man aged 55 to 69 with acute or convalescent COVID-19. The chain is assembled from TRBV28 and TRBJ2-7; TRBD1 aligns with 8 central bases. The sample consisted of peripheral blood. The bases read TGTGCCAGCAGCCCCCCCAGGACAGGGACCTACGAGCAGTACTTC. It encodes CASSPPRTGTYEQYF. Here the CDR3 is joined to the reference TRBV28 and TRBJ2-7 genes, and the full variable domain is: DVKVTQSSRYLVKRTGEKVFLECVQDMDHENMFWYRQDPGLGLRLIYFSYDVKMKEKGDIPEGYSVSREKKERFSLILESASTNQTSMYLCASSPPRTGTYEQYFGPGTRLTVT.